This T cell receptor (beta chain) appears in the sequencing data of a study of blood T cell repertoires in COVID-19. In the study overall: In each case, the material was cDNA or gDNA derived from T cells, B-cell-depleted T cells, or PBMCs.

This CDR3 has 15 residues. J gave up 8 bases and V 1 base, and 7 bases lay outside the gene matches. Germline V gives CDR1 GTSNPN, CDR2 SVGIG (reference sequence). Sequenced by immunoSEQ multiplex PCR; TCRdb stores in-frame clones only, minus some. The repertoire holds about 59,000 clones, with 65% to 80% as singletons. The clonotype originates from a man between 60 and 75 years old with acute or convalescent COVID-19. V gene TRBV30 combines with J gene TRBJ1-4; 10 positions match TRBD1. Source material: peripheral blood. The CDR3 loop reads CAWSARTGGFEKLFF. The CDR3 nucleotides are TGTGCCTGGAGTGCGCGGACAGGGGGGTTCGAAAAACTGTTTTTT.